Listed below are T cell receptor beta chains from one sample, sequenced in a study of blood T cells in healthy people across ages. TCRdb reanalysed the 5' RACE reads using MiXCR and keeps one entry per CDR3 protein. The profile shows 1.2 million to 1.5 million distinct CDR3 sequences, 42% of them singletons. Sequencing was done on a sample of blood. These receptors were collected from a woman younger than 35 in good health. Each CDR3 is given with its conserved first and last residue. The D gene is left open where the match is weak. Some rows have no size entry. The others give once, few or many, or a class for an expanded clone.

v_call	clone_size	d_call	j_call	cdr3_nt	cdr3_aa
TRBV6-6	.	.	TRBJ1-6	TGTGCCAGCAAAGGGGAAGGGGGATATAATTCACCCCTCCACTTT	CASKGEGGYNSPLHF
TRBV28	.	.	TRBJ1-2	TGTGCCAGCACCTCGGGGGGCCGGGGCTACACCTTC	CASTSGGRGYTF
TRBV7-9	.	.	TRBJ2-3	TGTGCCAGCAGCCCCACCCAGCGAACTAGCACAGATACGCAGTATTTT	CASSPTQRTSTDTQYF
TRBV29-1	.	TRBD1	TRBJ2-7	TGCAGCGCCGGACAGGGGGCTCACTACGAGCAGTACTTC	CSAGQGAHYEQYF
TRBV15	.	.	TRBJ1-4	TGTGCCACCAGCAGAGGGCAGGGGAACGAAAAACTGTTTTTT	CATSRGQGNEKLFF
TRBV15	few	.	TRBJ2-5	TGTGCCACCAGCACGGGACTGAAAGAGACCCAGTACTTC	CATSTGLKETQYF
TRBV3-1	few	TRBD2	TRBJ2-1	TGTGCCAGCAGCCAAGTAGTAGGGGCGGGAGCTGGCAATGAGCAGTTCTTC	CASSQVVGAGAGNEQFF
TRBV3-1	.	.	TRBJ1-2	TGTGCCAGCAGCCAAGAGCGTAGTGTAAGAAGTTACTATGGCTACACCTTC	CASSQERSVRSYYGYTF
TRBV12-3/TRBV12-4	.	.	TRBJ2-6	TGTGCCAGCAGTTTCTCGGGGGCCACTGGGGCCAACGTCCTGACTTTC	CASSFSGATGANVLTF
TRBV7-9	.	.	TRBJ1-5	TGTGCCAGCAGCGGTGGACATCGGAATCAGCCCCAGCATTTT	CASSGGHRNQPQHF
TRBV18	.	TRBD2	TRBJ2-1	TGTGCCAGCTCACTTTTAGCGGGAGCTTTGGTAGAGCAGTTCTTC	CASSLLAGALVEQFF
TRBV10-3	.	TRBD1	TRBJ1-3	TGTGCCATCAGTGCAGGACAGGGGGCGACTGGAAACACCATATATTTT	CAISAGQGATGNTIYF
TRBV3-1	.	TRBD2	TRBJ2-1	TGTGCCAGCAGCCCCAACCGGGACTACACTGAGCAGTTCTTC	CASSPNRDYTEQFF
TRBV4-1	once	.	TRBJ2-7	TGCGCCAGCAGCCAAGATCGGGGTTACGCGCAGTACTTC	CASSQDRGYAQYF
TRBV5-1	.	.	TRBJ1-4	TGCGCCAGCAGCTCGGGCGGGACACCTTTTAAAGGACTGTTTTTT	CASSSGGTPFKGLFF
TRBV3-1	.	.	TRBJ2-5	TGTGCCAGCAGCCAAGATTGGCTAGCATCTACAGGGGAGACCCAGTACTTC	CASSQDWLASTGETQYF
TRBV29-1	few	.	TRBJ1-3	TGCAGCGTCGCTAAATTACAGGGAACTGGAAACACCATATATTTT	CSVAKLQGTGNTIYF
TRBV7-2	.	TRBD2	TRBJ2-2	TGTGCCAGCAGCCTTCTAGGTAGGCCTAGCGGCCACACCGGGGAGCTGTTTTTT	CASSLLGRPSGHTGELFF
TRBV4-2	few	.	TRBJ2-1	TGTGCCAGCAGCCAAGATGGGGGGGGGCCGAATGAGCAGTTCTTC	CASSQDGGGPNEQFF
TRBV25-1	.	.	TRBJ2-6	TGTGCCAGCAGTGGTAGGGCAGCCACCAGCTCTGGGGCCAACGTCCTGACTTTC	CASSGRAATSSGANVLTF
TRBV20-1	.	.	TRBJ2-5	TGCAGTGCACAGATTTCCGGGGCCCAAGAGACCCAGTACTTC	CSAQISGAQETQYF
TRBV25-1	few	TRBD2	TRBJ2-1	TGTGCCAGCAGTGTCGCGGGGGGTCAGGATGAGCAGTTCTTC	CASSVAGGQDEQFF
TRBV5-1	.	TRBD2	TRBJ2-7	TGCGCCAGCAGCGGGGGGACTACCCGAAGCTCCTACGAGCAGTACTTC	CASSGGTTRSSYEQYF
TRBV20-1	few	.	TRBJ2-3	TGCAGTGTCCACGGGGCGGGACTTCCGATGGATACGCAGTATTTT	CSVHGAGLPMDTQYF
TRBV7-9	few	.	TRBJ1-6	TGTGCCAGCAGCCTCTCGGCAGGAGGGAATTCACCCCTCCACTTT	CASSLSAGGNSPLHF
TRBV28	.	TRBD2	TRBJ2-5	TGTGCCAGCAGTTTAATTTCCCTAACACACCTAGCGGGAGGAAAGCAGTACTTC	CASSLISLTHLAGGKQYF
TRBV12-3/TRBV12-4	.	TRBD1	TRBJ1-6	TGTGCCAGCAGGGAACAGGGGGCTGGGTCCTATAATTCACCCCTCCACTTT	CASREQGAGSYNSPLHF
TRBV5-1	.	.	TRBJ2-7	TGCGCCAGCAGCTTGGGAGAAAGGGCCCCCTACGAGCAGTACTTC	CASSLGERAPYEQYF
TRBV12-3/TRBV12-4	.	.	TRBJ2-1	TGTGCCAGCAGACGACAGGATGAGAACGAGCAGTGCTTC	CASRRQDENEQCF
TRBV9	.	TRBD1	TRBJ2-6	TGTGCCAGCAGGAGGACAGGGGGAGAATCTGGGGCCAACGTCCTGACTTTC	CASRRTGGESGANVLTF
TRBV12-3/TRBV12-4	.	.	TRBJ2-1	TGTGCCAGCAGTTTCGAACAGTACAATGAGCAGTTCTTC	CASSFEQYNEQFF
TRBV9	few	TRBD2	TRBJ2-7	TGTGCCAGCAGCGTAGCGGGAGGGATTGGGTACAATGAGCAGTACTTC	CASSVAGGIGYNEQYF
TRBV27	.	.	TRBJ2-5	TGTGCCAGCAGTTCTTTGGGTTCCAAAGAGACCCAGTACTTC	CASSSLGSKETQYF
TRBV6-1	.	.	TRBJ1-2	TGTGCCAGCGGGGGACATAACTATGGCTACACCTTC	CASGGHNYGYTF
TRBV3-1	once	TRBD1	TRBJ1-4	TGTGCCAGCAGCAACCGAGGGGGCGGCAATGAAAAACTGTTTTTT	CASSNRGGGNEKLFF
TRBV12-3/TRBV12-4	few	TRBD1	TRBJ1-5	TGTGCCAGCAGCGACAGGGATCGGGGCAAGGGCCAGCATTTT	CASSDRDRGKGQHF
TRBV15	few	.	TRBJ2-7	TGTGCCACCAGCACCTCCAATCTTGACGAGCAGTACTTC	CATSTSNLDEQYF
TRBV7-9	.	.	TRBJ1-2	TGTGCCAGCAGCCGTTCAGGGGATAACTATGGCTACACCTTC	CASSRSGDNYGYTF
TRBV29-1	many	.	TRBJ2-3	TGCAGCGCGGGTCGAAACCCTTCTGGCACAGATACGCAGTATTTT	CSAGRNPSGTDTQYF
TRBV3-1	.	TRBD2	TRBJ2-1	TGTGCCAGCAGCAAAGAGGTAGCGGGGGCCTACAATGAGCAGTTCTTC	CASSKEVAGAYNEQFF
TRBV15	.	.	TRBJ2-5	TGTGCCACCAGCATTGGAGGACGGATCCAAGAGACCCAGTACTTC	CATSIGGRIQETQYF
TRBV20-1	few	.	TRBJ1-2	TGCAGTGCTAGAGTACCACATGGCTACACCTTC	CSARVPHGYTF
TRBV4-2	.	TRBD2	TRBJ2-7	TGTGCCAGCAGCCAAGATATGGAGCGGGGCCCAATCTCCTACGAGCAGTACTTC	CASSQDMERGPISYEQYF
TRBV6-1	few	.	TRBJ2-5	TGTGCCAGCAGTGAACAGGGAAAGGGGACCCAGTACTTC	CASSEQGKGTQYF
TRBV5-1	.	TRBD1	TRBJ2-2	TGCGCCAGCAGCTCCCAGGGGGCATCCGGGGAGCTGTTTTTT	CASSSQGASGELFF
TRBV28	few	.	TRBJ2-7	TGTGCCAGCAAAGGGCAGGGGCACTACGAGCAGTACTTC	CASKGQGHYEQYF
TRBV11-2	.	.	TRBJ1-1	TGTGCCAGCAGCTTACGGCAGAGGACTGAAGCTTTCTTT	CASSLRQRTEAFF
TRBV7-2	few	TRBD2	TRBJ2-3	TGTGCCAGCAGCTTACCGTCGAGTGTAGCGGGGGACCTAATTAGCACAGATACGCAGTATTTT	CASSLPSSVAGDLISTDTQYF
TRBV5-1	.	TRBD1	TRBJ1-1	TGCGCCAGCAGCTTGTCGATAGGGGGCATGAACACTGGAGTTTTCTTT	CASSLSIGGMNTGVFF
TRBV10-1	.	.	TRBJ1-1	TGCGCCAGCAGTGGAACAGGGATTACTTTCTTT	CASSGTGITFF
TRBV13	.	.	TRBJ1-1	TGTGCCAGCAGCCCGGGAGTCGGCCGTATAAACACTGAAGCTTTCTTT	CASSPGVGRINTEAFF
TRBV11-2	.	.	TRBJ2-7	TGTGCCAGCAGAAAAAAAAGGGAAGTTGCCTACGAGCAGTACTTC	CASRKKREVAYEQYF
TRBV2	.	.	TRBJ1-5	TGTGCCATCATGCTCGGTGGCAATCAGCCCCAGCATTTT	CAIMLGGNQPQHF